What follows are 20 T cell receptor beta chains derived from one specimen sequenced in a study of T-cell reconstitution after alpha-beta-depleted transplantation in children. A TCRbeta library incorporating unique molecular identifiers was prepared. One entry per CDR3 protein, called by TCRdb with MiXCR from the PCR reads. This sample carries around 440,000 distinct CDR3 sequences, 10% to 13% of them seen once, and the ten largest clones take about 2%. The sequencing here drew on PBMCs, taken before TCRalphabeta/CD19-depleted stem cell transplant. The receptors stem from a child aged 2 to 10 with inherited bone marrow failure, due to receive a stem cell transplant.

The sample holds many counts of this clonotype. This sequence joins TRBV27 and TRBJ2-7; 11 bases align to TRBD1. The CDR3 is 12 residues long. Germline assignment: CDR1 MNHEY and CDR2 SMNVEV (reference sequence). V was pared by 11 bases and J by 4 bases, with 4 bases of the junction left unmatched. This CDR3 is CAGQGARYEQYF. The CDR3 bases are TGTGCCGGACAGGGGGCTAGGTACGAGCAGTACTTC.

This clonotype came up many times. The chain is built from TRBV28 and TRBJ2-2; D not certain. Germline-derived CDR1 and CDR2 are MDHEN and SYDVKM. This CDR3 region has 15 residues. V was pared by 3 bases and J by 8 bases, with 16 bases between. CDR3 sequence reads: CASSFKRTFWGELFF. DNA of the CDR3: TGTGCCAGCAGTTTCAAGAGAACCTTCTGGGGGGAGCTGTTTTTT. Looking up the rest from reference TRBV28 and TRBJ2-2 gives the full variable domain: DVKVTQSSRYLVKRTGEKVFLECVQDMDHENMFWYRQDPGLGLRLIYFSYDVKMKEKGDIPEGYSVSREKKERFSLILESASTNQTSMYLCASSFKRTFWGELFFGEGSRLTVL.

This clonotype was counted many times. The rearrangement uses TRBV5-1 and TRBJ2-1; the match to TRBD2 covers 7 bases. From germline, CDR1 is SGHRS and CDR2 YFSETQ. The CDR3 consists of 13 residues. Trimming at V came to 3 bases and at J to 8 bases, leaving 5 bases not matched to a gene. The CDR3 sequence is CASSSKRGDEQFF. CDR3 nucleotide sequence: TGCGCCAGCAGCTCAAAACGGGGGGATGAGCAGTTCTTC.

This clonotype was detected ten times or more. This chain links TRBV12-3 or TRBV12-4 with TRBJ1-5; no reliable D call. This CDR3 contains 13 residues. V lost 2 bases and J 4 bases, leaving 6 bases between the germline ends. CDR3 amino acids: CASSLYLNQPQHF. The CDR3 region has the DNA TGTGCCAGCAGTTTATATCTGAATCAGCCCCAGCATTTT.

This clonotype was seen ten or more times. The chain joins TRBV20-1 to TRBJ1-5; D gene uncertain. In germline, CDR1 is DFQATT, CDR2 SNEGSKA (reference sequence). The CDR3 is made up of 13 amino acids. As DNA, the CDR3 is TGCAGCGGCTTGGGAGGAGGCAATCAGCCCCAGCATTTT. This codes for CSGLGGGNQPQHF.

The rearrangement joins TRBV5-1 to TRBJ2-2, with D hard to call. Germline V CDR1 and CDR2: SGHRS, YFSETQ. The CDR3 covers 15 residues. V lost 2 bases to trimming and J lost 8 bases, with 16 bases between them. The CDR3 loop reads CASSLAGTAPGELFF. The CDR3 coding sequence is TGCGCCAGCAGCTTAGCTGGTACGGCTCCGGGGGAGCTGTTTTTT.

The V gene is TRBV21-1, the J gene TRBJ2-1; the listed D gene, TRBD1, was not tested against the DNA. TRBV21-1 is labeled a pseudogene. The CDR3 has 14 residues. CDR3 DNA: TGTGCCAGCACTACCCGGGACAACTACAATGAGCAGTTCTTC. Amino acid sequence: CASTTRDNYNEQFF.

This clonotype was recorded at least ten times. The chain has TRBV9 and TRBJ1-1, with a possible D match to TRBD1 (6 bases). This CDR3 spans 15 amino acids. The ends were cut back, 4 bases at V and 1 base at J, with 14 bases in the middle. Per the germline V gene, CDR1 is SGDLS and CDR2 is YYNGEE. The CDR3 here is CASSPGQFKNTEAFF. CDR3 DNA sequence: TGTGCCAGCAGCCCCGGACAGTTTAAGAACACTGAAGCTTTCTTT.

J is TRBJ2-1 and V is TRBV11-2; D is perhaps TRBD2 (6 bases). V was pared by 4 bases and J by 6 bases, with 16 bases between. This CDR3 region has 15 residues. CDR1 SGHAT and CDR2 FQNNGV come from the germline V gene. CDR3 sequence reads: CASSSLSGARNEQFF. The CDR3 region has the DNA TGTGCCAGCAGCTCCCTATCGGGAGCTCGCAATGAGCAGTTCTTC.

This clonotype was counted only a few times. This rearrangement joins TRBV7-7 to TRBJ2-1; TRBD2 matches at 8 bases. J gave up 7 bases and V 1 base, and 12 bases lay outside the gene matches. There are 17 residues in the CDR3. Germline V lookup: CDR1 SSHAT, CDR2 FNYEAQ (reference sequence). The CDR3 nucleotides read TGTGCCAGCAGCTTAGATCGGGGAGCGGGAGTTTTGAATGAGCAGTTCTTC. Translation: CASSLDRGAGVLNEQFF.

This clonotype was found a few times. The rearrangement joins TRBV25-1 to TRBJ2-1; TRBD2 matches 8 bases. Germline V gene data show CDR1 as MGHDK and CDR2 as SYGVNS. The junction had 5 bases not matched to a gene; V was cut back by 1 base and J by 0 bases. There are 17 residues in the CDR3. The CDR3 is CASSEFGGRSSYNEQFF. The CDR3 region has the DNA TGTGCCAGCAGTGAATTCGGCGGGAGGTCCTCCTACAATGAGCAGTTCTTC.

This clonotype was seen ten or more times. This chain connects TRBV30 to TRBJ1-1; D gene ambiguous. The germline V gene encodes CDR1 GTSNPN and CDR2 SVGIG (reference sequence). The CDR3 is 15 amino acids. V was cut by 5 bases and J by 1 base, with 17 bases left in between. The CDR3 here is CAWSNRAARNTEAFF. CDR3 DNA: TGTGCCTGGTCGAACCGGGCAGCTCGGAACACTGAAGCTTTCTTT.

This clonotype was seen a few times. The rearrangement links TRBV4-2 to TRBJ2-7; 9 bases are a match to TRBD2. V gave up 1 base and J gave up 6 bases; unmatched junction bases: 10. The germline CDR1 and CDR2 sequences are LGHNA and YNFKEQ. This CDR3 spans 16 amino acids. CDR3 nucleotide sequence: TGTGCCAGCAGCCAAGTAGGGACTAGCAAGGAGTTCGAGCAGTACTTC. It codes for CASSQVGTSKEFEQYF.

This clonotype has at least ten counts. This chain links TRBV7-2 with TRBJ2-1, with 13 bases lining up with TRBD2. Germline-derived CDR1 and CDR2 are SGHTA and FQGNSA. V dropped 1 base and J dropped 9; count of bases not matched to a gene: 12. This CDR3 region has 18 residues. The CDR3 loop reads CASSLGRTSGSLGGEQFF. For the CDR3, the DNA is TGTGCCAGCAGCTTAGGGCGGACTAGCGGGAGCCTCGGGGGTGAGCAGTTCTTC.

In this sample, this clonotype turned up many times. The gene calls are TRBV20-1 and TRBJ2-7; 8 bases fit TRBD2. Per germline, CDR1 DFQATT and CDR2 SNEGSKA (reference sequence). The V segment lost 2 bases and the J segment 4 bases; nucleotides outside the gene matches: 7. The CDR3 sequence is 14 residues long. The CDR3 DNA reads as TGCAGTGCTAGAAATCGGGAGGGCATATACGAGCAGTACTTC. It encodes CSARNREGIYEQYF.

The table lists this clonotype with many counts. The chain uses TRBV9 and TRBJ2-1; D gene uncertain. The CDR3 is 14 residues long. Germline V gene sequence: CDR1 SGDLS, CDR2 YYNGEE. The ends were cut back, 0 bases at V and 4 bases at J, with 8 bases in the middle. In DNA, the CDR3 is TGTGCCAGCAGCGTAGTTACGGATTACAATGAGCAGTTCTTC. Translated: CASSVVTDYNEQFF.

This clonotype was found many times. The chain carries TRBV29-1 and TRBJ2-1, with 10 bases identical to TRBD2. The germline CDR1 and CDR2 sequences are SQVTM and ANQGSEA. CDR3 size: 14 residues. J was trimmed by 8 bases and V by 2 bases; bases with no gene match: 6. CDR3 in DNA: TGCAGCGTTGAAACTGGGACTAGCGTTTATGAGCAGTTCTTC. Its translation is CSVETGTSVYEQFF.

The V call is TRBV7-9, the J call TRBJ2-5, with D possibly being TRBD1 or TRBD2 (5 bases each). The CDR3 consists of 15 residues. V lost 5 bases and J 4 bases, leaving 17 bases between the germline ends. Per germline, CDR1 SEHNR and CDR2 FQNEAQ (reference sequence). As DNA, the CDR3 is TGTGCCAGCAGCCCGATCTTTGGGGGAGCAGAGACCCAGTACTTC. Translated, it gives CASSPIFGGAETQYF.

This clonotype has a count of ten or more. DNA of the CDR3: TGCGCCAGCAGCCAAGAGAGGGTAAATCTAGCGGGAGCGTTAGATACGCAGTATTTT. Residues: CASSQERVNLAGALDTQYF. The J gene is TRBJ2-3, the V gene TRBV4-3; 10 bases are shared with TRBD2. Per germline, CDR1 LGHNA and CDR2 YSLEER. This CDR3 region has 19 residues. J lost 5 bases, V lost 0 bases, and 14 bases had no gene match.

This clonotype was seen ten or more times. The chain employs TRBV5-4 and TRBJ1-1; the match to TRBD1 covers 7 bases. Germline CDR1 and CDR2: SGHNT and YYREEE (reference sequence). The V gene end was trimmed by 4 bases and the J gene end by 4 bases; junction bases not matched to a gene: 10. CDR3 length equals 15 residues. CDR3 bases: TGTGCCAGCAGCCATAAAACACAGGGGCCCACTGAAGCTTTCTTT. It yields the protein CASSHKTQGPTEAFF.